These T cell receptor beta chains were read from a single sample in a study of blood T cells in healthy people across ages. A single record per CDR3 protein comes from TCRdb applying MiXCR to the 5' RACE reads. The sample consists of 660,000 or so distinct CDR3 sequences, 58% of them appearing once. Sequenced sample: blood. These receptor sequences come from a man aged 55 to 70 in good health. The CDR3 runs from the conserved cysteine through the conserved F or W. Each record gives: clone size, V gene, J gene, CDR3 protein. Clone size is shown for a subset of rows, as once, few, many or a class of expanded clone.

size: .; V: TRBV7-2; J: TRBJ1-1; CDR3: CASSRHPGQGTEAFF
size: .; V: TRBV24-1; J: TRBJ2-1; CDR3: CATSDPTSGDYNEQFF
size: .; V: TRBV6-2/TRBV6-3; J: TRBJ1-2; CDR3: CVSNPDSGYGYTF
size: .; V: TRBV20-1; J: TRBJ1-1; CDR3: CSAGGQPDTEAFF
size: .; V: TRBV24-1; J: TRBJ2-3; CDR3: CATSGLLGDTQYF
size: .; V: TRBV5-1; J: TRBJ1-2; CDR3: CASSLAPTLYGYTF
size: .; V: TRBV4-2; J: TRBJ2-3; CDR3: CASSQEFSGGTHTQYF
size: .; V: TRBV7-2; J: TRBJ2-1; CDR3: CASNSQGGSYNEQFF
size: .; V: TRBV7-2; J: TRBJ2-3; CDR3: CASSLDSWNTQYF
size: .; V: TRBV7-9; J: TRBJ1-2; CDR3: CASSSLRWETGYTF
size: .; V: TRBV15; J: TRBJ2-1; CDR3: CATSTTPGDGYNEQFF
size: .; V: TRBV28; J: TRBJ2-7; CDR3: CASGGLGTAYEQYF
size: .; V: TRBV20-1; J: TRBJ2-5; CDR3: CSARDSGRAGMETQYF
size: .; V: TRBV2; J: TRBJ2-7; CDR3: CASSESWGLEQYF
size: few; V: TRBV25-1; J: TRBJ1-6; CDR3: CASSQGLNYNSPLHF
size: .; V: TRBV20-1; J: TRBJ2-7; CDR3: CSASGGGTYEQYF
size: .; V: TRBV20-1; J: TRBJ2-1; CDR3: CSARGGNNEQFF
size: few; V: TRBV12-3/TRBV12-4; J: TRBJ2-3; CDR3: CASSTHGTDTQYF
size: .; V: TRBV6-2/TRBV6-3; J: TRBJ1-6; CDR3: CASSRTSLDSPLHF
size: few; V: TRBV12-3/TRBV12-4; J: TRBJ2-2; CDR3: CASSTGLAGGSNTGELFF
size: .; V: TRBV7-9; J: TRBJ2-7; CDR3: CASSFEAGAFYEQYF
size: .; V: TRBV9; J: TRBJ2-7; CDR3: CASSVGEGDAYEQYF
size: few; V: TRBV4-1; J: TRBJ1-4; CDR3: CASSQAFIGRNEKLFF
size: few; V: TRBV20-1; J: TRBJ2-1; CDR3: CSASQLAAPYNEQFF
size: .; V: TRBV4-1; J: TRBJ2-1; CDR3: CASSQGQGSDNEQFF
size: .; V: TRBV20-1; J: TRBJ1-5; CDR3: CSASIGTGGGQPQHF
size: .; V: TRBV5-1; J: TRBJ1-2; CDR3: CASSSGTQSYGYTF